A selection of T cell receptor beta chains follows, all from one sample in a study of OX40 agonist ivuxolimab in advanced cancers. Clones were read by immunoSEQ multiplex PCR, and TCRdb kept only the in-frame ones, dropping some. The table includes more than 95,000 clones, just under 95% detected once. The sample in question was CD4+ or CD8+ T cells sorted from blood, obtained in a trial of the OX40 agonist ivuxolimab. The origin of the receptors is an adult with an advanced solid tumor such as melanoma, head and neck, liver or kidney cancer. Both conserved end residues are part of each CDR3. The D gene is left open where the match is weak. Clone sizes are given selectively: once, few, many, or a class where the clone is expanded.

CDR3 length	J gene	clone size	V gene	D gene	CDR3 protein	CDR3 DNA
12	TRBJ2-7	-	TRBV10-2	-	CASARTFYEQYF	TGCGCCAGCGCCCGGACATTCTACGAGCAGTACTTC
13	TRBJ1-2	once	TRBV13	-	CASSPQLGEGYTF	TGTGCCAGCAGCCCTCAATTGGGGGAGGGCTACACCTTC
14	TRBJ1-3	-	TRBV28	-	CASSFREAGNTIYF	TGTGCCAGCAGTTTTCGGGAGGCTGGAAACACCATATATTTT
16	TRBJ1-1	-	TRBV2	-	CASRGVNSYPNTEAFF	TGTGCCAGCAGGGGGGTTAATTCATACCCGAACACTGAAGCTTTCTTT
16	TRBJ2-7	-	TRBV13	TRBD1	CASSLRQGPWAFEQYF	TGTGCCAGCAGCTTGAGACAGGGGCCGTGGGCCTTCGAGCAGTACTTC
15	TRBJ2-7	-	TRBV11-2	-	CASSPTSGAAYEQYF	TGTGCCAGCAGCCCCACCAGCGGAGCCGCCTACGAGCAGTACTTC
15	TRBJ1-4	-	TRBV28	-	CASSLPRGQSEKLFF	TGTGCCAGCAGTTTACCCAGGGGACAATCTGAAAAACTGTTTTTT
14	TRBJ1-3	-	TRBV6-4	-	CARFSTCSGNTIYF	TGTGCCAGATTCTCTACGTGCTCTGGAAACACCATATATTTT
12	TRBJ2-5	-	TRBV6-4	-	CASSDSGETQYF	TGTGCCAGCAGTGACTCGGGAGAGACCCAGTACTTC
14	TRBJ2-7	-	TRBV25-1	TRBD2	CASRGSGSSYEQYF	TGTGCCAGCAGGGGCAGCGGGAGCTCCTACGAGCAGTACTTC
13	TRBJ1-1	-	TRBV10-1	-	CASRTGPNTEAFF	TGCGCCAGCAGGACAGGACCGAACACTGAAGCTTTCTTT
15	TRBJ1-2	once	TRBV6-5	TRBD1	CASSYQDGTGYGYTF	TGTGCCAGCAGTTACCAAGACGGGACAGGTTATGGCTACACCTTC
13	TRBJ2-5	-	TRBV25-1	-	CASSEEPPETQYF	TGTGCCAGCAGTGAAGAGCCCCCAGAGACCCAGTACTTC
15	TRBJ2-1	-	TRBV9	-	CASSVSASSYNEQFF	TGTGCCAGCAGCGTTAGCGCCAGCTCCTACAATGAGCAGTTCTTC
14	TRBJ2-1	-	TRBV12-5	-	CASGLGLAPNEQFF	TGTGCTAGTGGTTTGGGGCTAGCCCCAAATGAGCAGTTCTTC
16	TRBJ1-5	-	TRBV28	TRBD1	CASNLSGGTLNQPQHF	TGTGCCAGCAATCTATCAGGGGGCACTTTAAATCAGCCCCAGCATTTT
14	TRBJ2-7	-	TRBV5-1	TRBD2	CASSLSGTSYEQYF	TGCGCCAGCAGCTTAAGCGGGACGTCCTACGAGCAGTACTTC
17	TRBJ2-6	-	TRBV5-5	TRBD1	CASSRTGTDSGANVLTF	TGTGCCAGCAGCCGGACAGGGACGGACTCTGGGGCCAACGTCCTGACTTTC
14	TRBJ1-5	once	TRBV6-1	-	CASEGGPEMKPQHF	TGTGCCAGCGAGGGAGGTCCCGAGATGAAACCCCAGCATTTT
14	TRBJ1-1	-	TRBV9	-	CASSVGPSNTEAFF	TGTGCCAGCAGCGTCGGACCGTCGAACACTGAAGCTTTCTTT
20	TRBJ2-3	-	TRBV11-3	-	CASSLPPRPGRLGSTDTQYF	TGTGCCAGCAGCTTACCCCCTCGACCAGGTCGACTGGGGAGCACAGATACGCAGTATTTT
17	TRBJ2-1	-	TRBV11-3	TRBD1	CASSLDWGYRGRDEQFF	TGTGCCAGCAGCTTAGACTGGGGATACAGGGGAAGGGATGAGCAGTTCTTC
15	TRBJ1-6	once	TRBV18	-	CASSPRQDMNSPLHF	TGTGCCAGCTCACCGAGACAGGATATGAATTCACCCCTCCACTTT
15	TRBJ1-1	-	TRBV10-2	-	CASSERRRGNTEAFF	TGCGCCAGCAGTGAGAGGAGGAGGGGGAACACTGAAGCTTTCTTT